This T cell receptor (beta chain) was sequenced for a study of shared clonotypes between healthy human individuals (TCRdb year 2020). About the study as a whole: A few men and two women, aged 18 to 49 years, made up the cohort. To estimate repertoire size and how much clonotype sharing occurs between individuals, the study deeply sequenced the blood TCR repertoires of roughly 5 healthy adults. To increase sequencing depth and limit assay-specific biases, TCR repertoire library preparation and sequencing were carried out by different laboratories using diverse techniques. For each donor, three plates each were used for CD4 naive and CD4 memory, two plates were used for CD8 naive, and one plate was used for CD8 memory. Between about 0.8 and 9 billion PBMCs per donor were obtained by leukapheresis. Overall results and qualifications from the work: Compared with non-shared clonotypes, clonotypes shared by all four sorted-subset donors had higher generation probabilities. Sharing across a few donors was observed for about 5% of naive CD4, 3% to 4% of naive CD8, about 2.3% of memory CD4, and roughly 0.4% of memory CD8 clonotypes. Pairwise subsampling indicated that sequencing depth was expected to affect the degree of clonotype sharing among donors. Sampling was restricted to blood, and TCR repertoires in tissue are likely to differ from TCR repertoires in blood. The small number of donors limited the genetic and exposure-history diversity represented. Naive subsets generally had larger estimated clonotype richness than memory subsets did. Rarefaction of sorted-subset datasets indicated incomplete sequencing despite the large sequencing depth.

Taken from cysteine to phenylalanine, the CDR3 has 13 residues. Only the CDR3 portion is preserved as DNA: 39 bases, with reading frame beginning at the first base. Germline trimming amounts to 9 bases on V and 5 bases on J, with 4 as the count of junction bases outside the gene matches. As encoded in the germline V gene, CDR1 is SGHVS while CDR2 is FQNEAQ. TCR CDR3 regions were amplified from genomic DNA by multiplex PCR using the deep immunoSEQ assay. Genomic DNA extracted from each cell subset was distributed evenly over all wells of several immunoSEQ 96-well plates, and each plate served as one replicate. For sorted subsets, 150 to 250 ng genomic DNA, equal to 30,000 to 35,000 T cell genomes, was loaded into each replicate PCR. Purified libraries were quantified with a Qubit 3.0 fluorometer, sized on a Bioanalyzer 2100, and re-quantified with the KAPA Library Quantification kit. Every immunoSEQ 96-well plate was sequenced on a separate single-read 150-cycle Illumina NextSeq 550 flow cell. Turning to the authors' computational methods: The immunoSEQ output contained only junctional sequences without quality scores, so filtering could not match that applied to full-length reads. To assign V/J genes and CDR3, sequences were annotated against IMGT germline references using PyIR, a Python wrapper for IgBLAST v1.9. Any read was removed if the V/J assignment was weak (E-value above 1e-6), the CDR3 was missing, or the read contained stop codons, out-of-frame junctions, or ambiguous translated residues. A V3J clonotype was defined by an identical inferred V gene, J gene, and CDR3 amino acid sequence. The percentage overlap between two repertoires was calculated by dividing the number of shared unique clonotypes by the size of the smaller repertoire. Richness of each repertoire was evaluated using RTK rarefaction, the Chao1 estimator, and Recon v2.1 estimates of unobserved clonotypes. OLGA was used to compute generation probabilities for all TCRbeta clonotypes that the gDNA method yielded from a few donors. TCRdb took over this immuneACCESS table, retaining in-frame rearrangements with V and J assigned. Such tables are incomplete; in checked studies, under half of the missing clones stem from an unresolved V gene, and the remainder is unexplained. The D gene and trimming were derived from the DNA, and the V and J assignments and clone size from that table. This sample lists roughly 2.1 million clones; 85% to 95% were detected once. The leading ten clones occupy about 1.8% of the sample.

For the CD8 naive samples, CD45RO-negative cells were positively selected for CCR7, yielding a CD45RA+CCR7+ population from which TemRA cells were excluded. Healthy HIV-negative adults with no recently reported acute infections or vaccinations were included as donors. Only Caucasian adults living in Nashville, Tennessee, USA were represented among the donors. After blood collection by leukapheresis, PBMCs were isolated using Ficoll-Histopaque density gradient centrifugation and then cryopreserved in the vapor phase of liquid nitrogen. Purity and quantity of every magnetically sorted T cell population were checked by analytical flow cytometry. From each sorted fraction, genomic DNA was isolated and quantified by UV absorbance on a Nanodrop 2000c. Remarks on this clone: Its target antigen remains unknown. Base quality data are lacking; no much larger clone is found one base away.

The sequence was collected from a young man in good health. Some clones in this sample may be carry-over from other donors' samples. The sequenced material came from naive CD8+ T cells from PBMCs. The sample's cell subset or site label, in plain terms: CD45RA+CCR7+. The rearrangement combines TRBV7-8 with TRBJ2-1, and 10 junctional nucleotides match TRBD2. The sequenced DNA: TGTGCCAGAGGACTAGCGGAGAACAATGAGCAGTTCTTC. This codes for CARGLAENNEQFF.